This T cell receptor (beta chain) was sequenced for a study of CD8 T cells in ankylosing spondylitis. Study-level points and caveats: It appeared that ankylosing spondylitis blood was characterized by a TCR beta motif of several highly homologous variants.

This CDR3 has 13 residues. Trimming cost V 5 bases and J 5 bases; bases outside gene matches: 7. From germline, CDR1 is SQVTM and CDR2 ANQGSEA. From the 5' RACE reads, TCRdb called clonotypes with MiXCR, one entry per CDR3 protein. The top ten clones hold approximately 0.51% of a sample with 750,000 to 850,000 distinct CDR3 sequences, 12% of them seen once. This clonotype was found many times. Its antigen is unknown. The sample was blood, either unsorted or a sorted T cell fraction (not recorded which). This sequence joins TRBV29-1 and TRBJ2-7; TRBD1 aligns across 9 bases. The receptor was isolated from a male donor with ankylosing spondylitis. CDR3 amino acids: CSVKQGASNEQYF. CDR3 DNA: TGCAGCGTTAAACAGGGGGCTTCGAACGAGCAGTACTTC.